The entry below gives a single TCR beta chain sequence along with its context. This clone appeared once. Its antigen is unknown. No base quality values were provided; no much bigger clone lies one nucleotide off. This record comes from a study of shared clonotypes between healthy human individuals (dated by TCRdb to about 2020). About the study as a whole: The cohort comprised a couple of women and a few men aged 18 to 49 years. Per donor, three plates each were used for CD4 naive and CD4 memory, two for CD8 naive, and one for CD8 memory. To estimate repertoire size and how much clonotype sharing occurs between individuals, the study deeply sequenced the blood TCR repertoires of several healthy adults. Different laboratories and diverse techniques were used to prepare libraries and sequence TCR repertoires, to increase sequencing depth and limit assay-specific biases. Each donor's leukapheresis produced roughly between about 0.85 and 10 billion PBMCs.

The donors were healthy, HIV-negative adults with no recently reported acute infections or vaccinations. Only Caucasian adults living in Nashville, Tennessee, USA were represented among the donors. CD4+ T cells were enriched through magnetic negative selection, after which naive cells were positively selected on CD45RA and the remaining negative fraction served as the memory subset. After blood collection by leukapheresis, PBMCs were isolated using Ficoll-Histopaque density gradient centrifugation and then cryopreserved in the vapor phase of liquid nitrogen. Purity and quantity of every magnetically sorted T cell population were checked by analytical flow cytometry. Genomic DNA was isolated from each sorted fraction and quantified by UV absorbance on a Nanodrop 2000c. Here is what the overall study found, with its caveats: The genetic and exposure-history diversity represented was limited by the small number of donors. Higher generation probabilities were observed for clonotypes shared by all four sorted-subset donors than for non-shared clonotypes. Estimated clonotype richness was generally larger for naive than for memory subsets. Only blood was sampled, and tissue TCR repertoires likely differ from those in blood. Pairwise subsampling indicated that sequencing depth was expected to affect the degree of clonotype sharing among donors. Rarefaction of sorted-subset datasets indicated incomplete sequencing despite the large sequencing depth. When a few donors were compared, the shared fraction of clonotypes was around 5% for naive CD4, 3.5% to 4% for naive CD8, 2.3% for memory CD4, and 0.4% for memory CD8.

TCR CDR3 regions were amplified from genomic DNA by multiplex PCR using the deep immunoSEQ assay. Genomic DNA extracted from each cell subset was distributed evenly over all wells of several immunoSEQ 96-well plates, and each plate served as one replicate. Each replicate PCR for sorted subsets received around 210 ng genomic DNA, equal to some 32,000 T cell genomes. Purified libraries were quantified with a Qubit 3.0 fluorometer, sized on a Bioanalyzer 2100, and re-quantified with the KAPA Library Quantification kit. Every immunoSEQ 96-well plate was sequenced on a dedicated single-read 150-cycle Illumina NextSeq 550 flow cell. In the paper's pipeline: Because the immunoSEQ output included only junctional sequences and no quality scores, the filtering could not be the same as the filtering used for full-length reads. To assign V/J genes and CDR3, sequences were annotated using PyIR, a Python wrapper for IgBLAST v1.9, with IMGT germline references. Reads with weak V/J assignments (E-value above 1e-6), missing CDR3, stop codons, out-of-frame junctions, or ambiguous translated residues were removed. V3J clonotypes were defined as sequences sharing an identical inferred V gene, J gene, and CDR3 amino acid sequence. To compute the percentage overlap between repertoires, the number of shared unique clonotypes was divided by the size of the smaller repertoire. Richness of each repertoire was evaluated using RTK rarefaction, the Chao1 estimator, and Recon v2.1 estimates of unobserved clonotypes. Generation probabilities for all TCRbeta clonotypes obtained by the gDNA method from four donors were computed using OLGA. In its TCRdb copy, this immuneACCESS table keeps in-frame sequences only and misses some clones. Where compared with another copy, unresolved V genes explain less than half of these, and the others have no known cause. The DNA gave D and trimming, while V, J and clone size come from that table. The sample table records a few million clones; 93% of these occur just once. Clones ranked in the top ten supply 0.35% to 0.5% of the sample.

The TCR sequence derives from a man between 18 and 29 years old in good health. Some clones in this sample may be carry-over from other donors' samples. The sequenced material came from naive CD4+ T cells from PBMCs. The sample's cell subset or site, from its label and the paper: CD45RA+ positively selected.

The CDR3 in this case is CASSSGGFSYNEQFF. The sequenced DNA is TGTGCCAGCAGCTCGGGCGGGTTCTCCTACAATGAGCAGTTCTTC. The chain links TRBV7-9 with TRBJ2-1, and the D gene may be TRBD2, 5 bases matching. The germline V gene (reference sequence) supplies CDR1 SEHNR and CDR2 FQNEAQ. Including cysteine and phenylalanine, the CDR3 has 15 amino acids. Solely the CDR3 DNA is kept, with 45 bases framed from the first base. V is clipped by 4 bases and J by 0 bases, and the sequence between their germline boundaries is 10 bases long.